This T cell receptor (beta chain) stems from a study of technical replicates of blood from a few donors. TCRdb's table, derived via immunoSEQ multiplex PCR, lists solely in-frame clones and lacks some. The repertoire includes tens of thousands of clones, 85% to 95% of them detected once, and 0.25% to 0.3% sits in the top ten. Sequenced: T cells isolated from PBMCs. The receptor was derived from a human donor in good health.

For the CDR3, the DNA is TGCGCCAGCAGCTCCGGCTCGGGACTGCCCCAGCATTTT. Translation: CASSSGSGLPQHF. The chain is built from TRBV5-1 and TRBJ1-5, with D tentatively TRBD1 (5 bases). The CDR3 sequence is 13 residues long. Trimming removed 3 bases at V and 9 bases at J, with 13 bases between. Germline CDR1 reads SGHRS; CDR2 reads YFSETQ.